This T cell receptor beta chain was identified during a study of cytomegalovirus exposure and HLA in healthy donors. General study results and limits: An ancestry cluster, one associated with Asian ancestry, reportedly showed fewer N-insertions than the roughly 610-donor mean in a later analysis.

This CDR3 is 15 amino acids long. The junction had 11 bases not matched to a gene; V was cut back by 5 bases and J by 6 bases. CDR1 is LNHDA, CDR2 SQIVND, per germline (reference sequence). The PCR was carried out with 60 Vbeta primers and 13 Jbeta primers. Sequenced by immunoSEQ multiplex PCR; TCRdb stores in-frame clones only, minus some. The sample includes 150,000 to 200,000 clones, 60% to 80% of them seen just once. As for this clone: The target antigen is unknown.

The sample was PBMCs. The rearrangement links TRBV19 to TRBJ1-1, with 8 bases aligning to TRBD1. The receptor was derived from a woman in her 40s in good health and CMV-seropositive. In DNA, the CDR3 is TGTGCCAGTAGTCCCCAGGCAGGGGGCATGGCTGAAGCTTTCTTT. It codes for CASSPQAGGMAEAFF.